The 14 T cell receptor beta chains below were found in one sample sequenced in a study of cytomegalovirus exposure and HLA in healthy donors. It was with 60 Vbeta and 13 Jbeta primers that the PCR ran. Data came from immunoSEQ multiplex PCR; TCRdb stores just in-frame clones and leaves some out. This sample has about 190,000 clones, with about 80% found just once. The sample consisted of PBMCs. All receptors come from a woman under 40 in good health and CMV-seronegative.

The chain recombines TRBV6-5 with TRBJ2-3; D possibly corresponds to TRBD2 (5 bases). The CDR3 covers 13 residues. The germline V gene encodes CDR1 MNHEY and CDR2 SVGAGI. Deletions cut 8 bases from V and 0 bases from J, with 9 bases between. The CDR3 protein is CASGPGSTDTQYF. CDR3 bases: TGTGCCAGCGGTCCGGGGAGCACAGATACGCAGTATTTT.

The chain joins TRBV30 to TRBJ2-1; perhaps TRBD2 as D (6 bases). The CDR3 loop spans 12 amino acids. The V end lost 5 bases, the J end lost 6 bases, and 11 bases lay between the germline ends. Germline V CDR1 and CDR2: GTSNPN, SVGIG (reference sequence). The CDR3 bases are TGTGCCTGGGCGGGAAGAACCAATGAGCAGTTCTTC. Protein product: CAWAGRTNEQFF.

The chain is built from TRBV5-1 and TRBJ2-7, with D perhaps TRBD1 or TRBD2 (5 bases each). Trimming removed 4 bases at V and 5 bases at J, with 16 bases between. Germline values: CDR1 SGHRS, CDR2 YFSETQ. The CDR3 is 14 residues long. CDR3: CASSLGVTVHEQYF. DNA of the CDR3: TGCGCCAGCAGCCTGGGGGTGACAGTGCACGAGCAGTACTTC. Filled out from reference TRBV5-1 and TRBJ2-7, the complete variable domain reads KAGVTQTPRYLIKTRGQQVTLSCSPISGHRSVSWYQQTPGQGLQFLFEYFSETQRNKGNFPGRFSGRQFSNSRSEMNVSTLELGDSALYLCASSLGVTVHEQYFGPGTRLTVT.

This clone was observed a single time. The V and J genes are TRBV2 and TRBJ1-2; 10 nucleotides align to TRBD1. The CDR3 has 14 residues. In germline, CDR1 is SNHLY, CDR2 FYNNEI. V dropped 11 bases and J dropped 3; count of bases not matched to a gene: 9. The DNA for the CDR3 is TGTGCCGGCGGGACAGGGGCGCAATACTATGGCTACACCTTC. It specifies CAGGTGAQYYGYTF.

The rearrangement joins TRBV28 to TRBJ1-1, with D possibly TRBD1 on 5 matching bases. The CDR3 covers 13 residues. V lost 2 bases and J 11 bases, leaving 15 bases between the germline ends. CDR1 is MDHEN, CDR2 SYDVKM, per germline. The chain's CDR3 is CASSLGGAREAFF. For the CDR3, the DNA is TGTGCCAGCAGTTTAGGCGGGGCGCGGGAGGCTTTCTTT. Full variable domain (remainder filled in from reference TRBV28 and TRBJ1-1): DVKVTQSSRYLVKRTGEKVFLECVQDMDHENMFWYRQDPGLGLRLIYFSYDVKMKEKGDIPEGYSVSREKKERFSLILESASTNQTSMYLCASSLGGAREAFFGQGTRLTVV.

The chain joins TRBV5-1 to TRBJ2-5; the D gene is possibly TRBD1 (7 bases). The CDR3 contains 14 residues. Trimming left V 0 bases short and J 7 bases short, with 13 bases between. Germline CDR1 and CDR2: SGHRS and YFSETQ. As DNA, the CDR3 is TGCGCCAGCAGCTTGGGGGGGGACAGAGCGACCCAGTACTTC. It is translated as CASSLGGDRATQYF.

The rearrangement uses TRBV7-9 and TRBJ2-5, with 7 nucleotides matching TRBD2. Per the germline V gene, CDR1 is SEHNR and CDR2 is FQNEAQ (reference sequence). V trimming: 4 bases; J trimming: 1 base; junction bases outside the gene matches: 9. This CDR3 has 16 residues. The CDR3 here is CASSSSLGGGQETQYF. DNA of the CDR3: TGTGCCAGCAGCTCTTCCCTTGGGGGGGGCCAAGAGACCCAGTACTTC. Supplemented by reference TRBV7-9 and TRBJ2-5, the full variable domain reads DTGVSQNPRHKITKRGQNVTFRCDPISEHNRLYWYRQTLGQGPEFLTYFQNEAQLEKSRLLSDRFSAERPKGSFSTLEIQRTEQGDSAMYLCASSSSLGGGQETQYFGPGTRLLVL.

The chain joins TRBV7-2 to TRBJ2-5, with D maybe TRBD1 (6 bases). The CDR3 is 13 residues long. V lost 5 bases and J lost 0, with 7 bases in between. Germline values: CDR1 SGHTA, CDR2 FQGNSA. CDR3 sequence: CASSTGYQETQYF. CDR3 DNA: TGTGCCAGCAGCACAGGGTACCAAGAGACCCAGTACTTC.

The CDR3 is CASSPLTSVEQYF. For the CDR3, the DNA is TGTGCCAGCAGTCCTCTGACTAGCGTCGAGCAGTACTTC. This chain uses TRBV6-5 with TRBJ2-7; 8 bases match TRBD2. This CDR3 region has 13 residues. V trimming: 5 bases; J trimming: 6 bases; junction bases outside the gene matches: 6. CDR1 and CDR2 from the germline V gene are MNHEY and SVGAGI.

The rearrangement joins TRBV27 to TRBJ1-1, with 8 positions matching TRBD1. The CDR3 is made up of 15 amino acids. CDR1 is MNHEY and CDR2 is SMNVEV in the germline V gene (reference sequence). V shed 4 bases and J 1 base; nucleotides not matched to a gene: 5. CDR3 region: CASSWDRLGNTEAFF. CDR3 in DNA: TGTGCCAGCAGTTGGGACAGGTTGGGGAACACTGAAGCTTTCTTT.

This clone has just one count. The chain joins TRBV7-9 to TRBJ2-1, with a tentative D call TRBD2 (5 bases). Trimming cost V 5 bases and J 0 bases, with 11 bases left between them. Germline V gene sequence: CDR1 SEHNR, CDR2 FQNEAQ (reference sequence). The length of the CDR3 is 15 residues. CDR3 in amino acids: CASSPRGVSYNEQFF. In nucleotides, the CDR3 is TGTGCCAGCAGCCCCCGGGGAGTCTCCTACAATGAGCAGTTCTTC.

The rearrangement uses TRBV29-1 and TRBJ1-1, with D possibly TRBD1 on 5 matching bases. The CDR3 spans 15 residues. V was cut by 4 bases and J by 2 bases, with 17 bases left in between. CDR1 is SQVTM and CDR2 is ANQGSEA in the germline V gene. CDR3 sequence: CSVVDTGGSNTEAFF. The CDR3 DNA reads TGCAGCGTTGTGGACACCGGGGGAAGTAACACTGAAGCTTTCTTT.

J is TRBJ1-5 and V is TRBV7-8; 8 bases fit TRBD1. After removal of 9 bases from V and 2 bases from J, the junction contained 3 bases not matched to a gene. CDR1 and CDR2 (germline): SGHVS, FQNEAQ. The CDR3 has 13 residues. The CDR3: CASTGQGNQPQHF. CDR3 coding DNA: TGTGCCAGTACGGGACAGGGCAATCAGCCCCAGCATTTT.

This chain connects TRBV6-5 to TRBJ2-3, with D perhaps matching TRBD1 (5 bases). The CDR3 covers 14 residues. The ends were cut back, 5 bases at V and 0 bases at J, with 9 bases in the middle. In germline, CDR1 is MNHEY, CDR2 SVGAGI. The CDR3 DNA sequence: TGTGCCAGCAGTGGGGCCCAGAGCACAGATACGCAGTATTTT. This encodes CASSGAQSTDTQYF.